This T cell receptor beta chain was recovered during a study of CD8 T cells in Susac syndrome. Random hexamers were used to reverse transcribe about 0.5 to 1 ug of RNA. From the immunoSEQ multiplex PCR reads, TCRdb called clonotypes with MiXCR, one entry per CDR3 protein. The sample lists around 150,000 distinct CDR3 sequences; roughly 95% were seen once. V lost 3 bases and J 4 bases, leaving 9 bases between the germline ends. The CDR3 loop spans 13 amino acids. Germline CDR1 is DFQATT and CDR2 is SNEGSKA (reference sequence). This clonotype occurred once. V usage is TRBV20-1 and J usage is TRBJ2-2, with D unresolved. This receptor was obtained from a human donor with multiple sclerosis. What was sequenced was CD4+ T cells from PBMCs. The CDR3 here is CSASIAPTGELFF. CDR3 sequence (DNA): TGCAGTGCTAGTATTGCGCCCACCGGGGAGCTGTTTTTT.